A selection of T cell receptor beta chains follows, all from one sample in a study of blood T cell repertoires in COVID-19. Produced via immunoSEQ multiplex PCR; TCRdb's table is partial and in-frame only. The table has under 150,000 clones, 75% to 85% seen once. The sequenced sample was peripheral blood. Receptors originate from an elderly man with acute or convalescent COVID-19. CDR3s include the opening cysteine and the closing phenylalanine or tryptophan. The D gene is left open where the match is weak. A row's size may be missing; if present it is once, few, many or a size class.

clone_size,j_call,v_call,d_call,cdr3_nt,cdr3_aa
.,TRBJ2-7,TRBV29-1,.,TGCAGCGTTTCCGAGTGGGTGGGGGGAGGCGAGCAGTACTTC,CSVSEWVGGGEQYF
.,TRBJ2-4,TRBV18,TRBD1,TGTGCCAGCTCACCGGGCTTACAGGGGGGAAACATTCAGTACTTC,CASSPGLQGGNIQYF
.,TRBJ1-3,TRBV5-1,.,TGCGCCAGCAGTTCGGGGGGTGAAGGGAACACCATATATTTT,CASSSGGEGNTIYF
once,TRBJ2-3,TRBV5-1,.,TGCGCCAGCAGCCCGGACAGAAGCACAGATACGCAGTATTTT,CASSPDRSTDTQYF
.,TRBJ2-6,TRBV5-6,.,TGTGCCAGCAGCTTTAGAGAGGACAGACCCACTGGGGCCAACGTCCTGACTTTC,CASSFREDRPTGANVLTF
.,TRBJ2-2,TRBV7-9,TRBD1,TGTGCCAGCAGCTTCTCTGGGACAGGGAACACCGGGGAGCTGTTTTTT,CASSFSGTGNTGELFF
.,TRBJ2-2,TRBV7-9,TRBD2,TGTGCCAGCACCCAACCGGGACTAGCGGGTGGGGAGGCGAACACCGGGGAGCTGTTTTTT,CASTQPGLAGGEANTGELFF
.,TRBJ1-1,TRBV2,TRBD1,TGTGCCAGCAGCAGGACAGGGTCAGAAGCTTTCTTT,CASSRTGSEAFF
.,TRBJ1-3,TRBV5-1,.,TGCGCCAGCAGCTTGGGGTCCCCGGCTGGAAACACCATATATTTT,CASSLGSPAGNTIYF
many,TRBJ1-1,TRBV5-4,TRBD1,TGTGCCAGCAGCCCTTCCGGGACAGGGGGCCTGAACACTGAAGCTTTCTTT,CASSPSGTGGLNTEAFF
.,TRBJ2-5,TRBV7-9,TRBD2,TGTGCCAGCAGCTTAGTGCGGGGGTTCACAGAGACCCAGTACTTC,CASSLVRGFTETQYF
.,TRBJ2-7,TRBV5-1,TRBD2,TGCGCCAGCAGCTTGGATCTGACTAGCGGTTACGAGCAGTACTTC,CASSLDLTSGYEQYF
once,TRBJ2-5,TRBV7-2,TRBD2,TGTGCCAGCAGCTTTCTAGCGGAAGAGACCCAGTACTTC,CASSFLAEETQYF
.,TRBJ2-7,TRBV5-1,TRBD2,TGCGCCAGCAGCTTGGCCCCTAGCGGGGTCGACGAGCAGTACTTC,CASSLAPSGVDEQYF
.,TRBJ2-7,TRBV28,TRBD1,TGTGCCAGCACCAAGGACAGAGGGGGCTACTACGAGCAGTACTTC,CASTKDRGGYYEQYF
.,TRBJ2-2,TRBV2,.,TGTGCCAGCAGTGTGCAACTTAACACCGGGGAGCTGTTTTTT,CASSVQLNTGELFF
.,TRBJ2-3,TRBV12-5,.,TGTGCTAGTGGTCCGGGGGGCCTCACAGATACGCAGTATTTT,CASGPGGLTDTQYF
.,TRBJ2-1,TRBV28,TRBD1,TGTGCCAGCACCGCGACCGGACAGGGCTTGGGGAATGAGCAGTTCTTC,CASTATGQGLGNEQFF